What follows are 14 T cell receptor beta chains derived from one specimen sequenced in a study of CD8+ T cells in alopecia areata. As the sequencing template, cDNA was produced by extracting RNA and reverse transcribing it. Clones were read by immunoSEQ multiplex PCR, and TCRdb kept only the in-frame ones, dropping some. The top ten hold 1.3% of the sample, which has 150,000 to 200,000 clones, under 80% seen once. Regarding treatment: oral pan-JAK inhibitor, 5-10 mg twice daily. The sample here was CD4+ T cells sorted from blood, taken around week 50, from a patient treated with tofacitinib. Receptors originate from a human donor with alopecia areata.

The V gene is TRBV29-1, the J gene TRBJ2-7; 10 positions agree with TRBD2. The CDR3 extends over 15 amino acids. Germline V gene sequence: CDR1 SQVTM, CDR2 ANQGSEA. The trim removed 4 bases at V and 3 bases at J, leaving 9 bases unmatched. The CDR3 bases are TGCAGCGTTGTGGGGGCCTCTAGCGGGGGCTACGAGCAGTACTTC. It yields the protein CSVVGASSGGYEQYF.

This CDR3 is CATSRRRLETDTQYF. Written as DNA, the CDR3 is TGTGCCACCAGCAGACGCAGGCTAGAAACAGATACGCAGTATTTT. The rearrangement uses TRBV15 and TRBJ2-3; D is unclear. The CDR3 has 15 amino acids. Germline loops: CDR1 LNHNV, CDR2 YYDKDF (reference sequence). V lost 2 bases, J lost 3 bases, and 12 bases lay in between.

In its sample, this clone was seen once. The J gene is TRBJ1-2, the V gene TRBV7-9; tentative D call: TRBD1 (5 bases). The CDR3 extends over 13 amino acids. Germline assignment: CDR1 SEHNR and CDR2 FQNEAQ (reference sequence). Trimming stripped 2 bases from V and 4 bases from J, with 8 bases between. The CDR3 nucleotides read TGTGCCAGCAGCTTACGGGACGCCTATGGCTACACCTTC. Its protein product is CASSLRDAYGYTF.

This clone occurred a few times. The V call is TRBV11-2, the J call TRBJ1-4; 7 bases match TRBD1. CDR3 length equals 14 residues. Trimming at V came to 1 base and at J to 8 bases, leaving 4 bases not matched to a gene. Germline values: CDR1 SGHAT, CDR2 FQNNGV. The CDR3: CASSLGTGGEKLFF. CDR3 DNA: TGTGCCAGCAGCTTAGGGACAGGTGGGGAAAAACTGTTTTTT.

The DNA for the CDR3 is TGCAGCGTGGAACCCAGGGACAATGAAGCTTTCTTT. It is translated as CSVEPRDNEAFF. The chain has TRBV29-1 and TRBJ1-1; possibly TRBD1 for D (6 bases). Germline V CDR1 and CDR2: SQVTM, ANQGSEA. Trimming cost V 6 bases and J 7 bases, with 15 bases left between them. This CDR3 has 12 amino acids. The variable domain in full, with the rest retrieved from reference TRBV29-1 and TRBJ1-1, is SAVISQKPSRDICQRGTSLTIQCQVDSQVTMMFWYRQQPGQSLTLIATANQGSEATYESGFVIDKFPISRPNLTFSTLTVSNMSPEDSSIYLCSVEPRDNEAFFGQGTRLTVV.

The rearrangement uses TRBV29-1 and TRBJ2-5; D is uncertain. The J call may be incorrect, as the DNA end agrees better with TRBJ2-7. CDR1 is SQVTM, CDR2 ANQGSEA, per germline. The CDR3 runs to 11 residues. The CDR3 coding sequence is TGCAGCGTCCTCGATCTCGTCGAGCAGTACTTC. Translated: CSVLDLVEQYF.

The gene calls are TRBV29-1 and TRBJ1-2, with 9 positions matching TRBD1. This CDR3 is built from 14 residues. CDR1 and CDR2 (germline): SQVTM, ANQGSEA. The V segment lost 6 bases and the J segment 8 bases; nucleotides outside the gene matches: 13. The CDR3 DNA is TGCAGCGTCGGGCGGGACAGGGCTGGGTACGGCTACACCTTC. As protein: CSVGRDRAGYGYTF.

The CDR3: CSANPSSTDTQYF. The DNA for the CDR3 is TGCAGCGCCAACCCATCTAGCACAGATACGCAGTATTTT. The chain combines TRBV29-1 with TRBJ2-3; no clear D. Per the germline V gene, CDR1 is SQVTM and CDR2 is ANQGSEA. The CDR3 spans 13 residues. Trimming left V 7 bases short and J 0 bases short, with 11 bases between.

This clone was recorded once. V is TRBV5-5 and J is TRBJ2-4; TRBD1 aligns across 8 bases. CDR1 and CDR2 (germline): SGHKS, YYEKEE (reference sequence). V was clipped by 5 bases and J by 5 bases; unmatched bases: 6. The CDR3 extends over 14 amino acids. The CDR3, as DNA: TGTGCCAGCAGACCTGGGACAGGAGAAAACATTCAGTACTTC. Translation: CASRPGTGENIQYF.

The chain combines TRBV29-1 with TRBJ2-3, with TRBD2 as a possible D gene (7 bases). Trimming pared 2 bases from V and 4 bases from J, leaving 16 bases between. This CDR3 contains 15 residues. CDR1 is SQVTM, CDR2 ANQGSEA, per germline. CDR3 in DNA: TGCAGCGTTGAAATGTGGGGGGGCCGACCAGATACGCAGTATTTT. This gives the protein CSVEMWGGRPDTQYF.

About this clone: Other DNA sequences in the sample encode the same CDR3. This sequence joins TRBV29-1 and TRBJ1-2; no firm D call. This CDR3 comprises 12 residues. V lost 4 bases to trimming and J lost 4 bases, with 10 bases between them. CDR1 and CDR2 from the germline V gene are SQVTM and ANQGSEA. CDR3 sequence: CSVGVSSYGYTF. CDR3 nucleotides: TGCAGCGTTGGGGTCAGCTCCTATGGCTACACCTTC.

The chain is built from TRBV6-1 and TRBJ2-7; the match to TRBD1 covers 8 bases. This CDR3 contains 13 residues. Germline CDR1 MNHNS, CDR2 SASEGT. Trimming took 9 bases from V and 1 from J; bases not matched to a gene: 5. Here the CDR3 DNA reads TGTGCCAGGGCCCGGGACAGGTCCTACGAGCAGTACTTC. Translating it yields CARARDRSYEQYF.

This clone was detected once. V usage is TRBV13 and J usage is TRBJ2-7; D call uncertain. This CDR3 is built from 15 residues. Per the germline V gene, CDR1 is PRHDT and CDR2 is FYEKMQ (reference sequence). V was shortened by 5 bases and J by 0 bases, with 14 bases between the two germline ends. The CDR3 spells CASSGRVLSSYEQYF. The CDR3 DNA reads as TGTGCCAGCAGCGGCCGGGTTTTAAGCTCCTACGAGCAGTACTTC.

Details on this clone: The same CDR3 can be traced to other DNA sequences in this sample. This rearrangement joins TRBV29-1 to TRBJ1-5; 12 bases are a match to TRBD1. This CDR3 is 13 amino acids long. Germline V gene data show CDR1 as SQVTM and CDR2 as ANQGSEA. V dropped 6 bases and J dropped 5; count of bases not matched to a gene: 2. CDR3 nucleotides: TGCAGCGTGGGACAGGGGGCGGATCAGCCCCAGCATTTT. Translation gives CSVGQGADQPQHF.